Presented here are 32 T cell receptor beta chains from one specimen sequenced in a study of follicular helper T cells after annual influenza vaccination (dated by TCRdb to about 2017). The time point tag for this specimen amounts to: 2014-2015 season, pre-vaccination. Library construction relied on the immunoSEQ multiplex PCR assay. TCRdb took this table from immuneACCESS and kept in-frame rearrangements with V and J called. Such tables lack part of the clones; where checked against another copy, unresolved V genes explain under half of the gap, and the rest is unexplained. The sample profile shows roughly 27,000 clones; roughly 80% of them were found once. Around 1.2% of the sample rests with the top ten. The source material was CXCR5+ CD38- circulating T follicular helper cells from blood, sampled on the day of influenza vaccination. This specimen's cell subset or site label, interpreted: circulating Tfh, non-naive CD4+CXCR5+PD-1+ (ICOS+CD38+ or ICOS-CD38-). Receptors were obtained from an adult who received the influenza vaccine.

This chain links TRBV6-5 with TRBJ1-2, with D possibly being TRBD1 (6 bases). Between the trimmed V and J ends, which lost 6 bases and 5 bases, there was a span of 19 bases. Germline V gene sequence: CDR1 MNHEY, CDR2 SVGAGI. There are 15 residues in the CDR3. The CDR3 nucleotides read TGTGCCAGCAGGGAGGGGGGAGGGGGTGGGTATGGCTACACCTTC. It specifies CASREGGGGGYGYTF.

In its sample, this clone was seen a few times. The chain combines TRBV10-3 with TRBJ2-7; D perhaps matches TRBD1 (6 bases). V was pared by 5 bases and J by 6 bases, with 11 bases between. This CDR3 comprises 12 residues. The germline V gene encodes CDR1 ENHRY and CDR2 SYGVKD. CDR3 DNA sequence: TGTGCCATCAGTAGTACAGGGTCCGAGCAGTACTTC. It codes for CAISSTGSEQYF.

In nucleotides, the CDR3 is TGCGCCAGCAGCTTGGGGGCAGGCACAGATACGCAGTATTTT. Translated, it gives CASSLGAGTDTQYF. The chain joins TRBV5-1 to TRBJ2-3; D gene uncertain. Trimming shortened V by 0 bases and J by 1 base, and 6 bases separated the two germline ends. Germline V CDR1 and CDR2: SGHRS, YFSETQ. The length of the CDR3 is 14 residues. Together with reference TRBV5-1 and TRBJ2-3, the CDR3 gives the full variable domain: KAGVTQTPRYLIKTRGQQVTLSCSPISGHRSVSWYQQTPGQGLQFLFEYFSETQRNKGNFPGRFSGRQFSNSRSEMNVSTLELGDSALYLCASSLGAGTDTQYFGPGTRLTVL.

The V call is TRBV7-2, the J call TRBJ2-5; unclear D gene. With 3 bases removed from V and 2 bases from J, the gap between germline ends came to 7 bases. The germline V gene encodes CDR1 SGHTA and CDR2 FQGNSA. The CDR3 consists of 13 residues. CDR3 in amino acids: CASSFPVQETQYF. The CDR3 nucleotides are TGTGCCAGCAGCTTTCCAGTTCAAGAGACCCAGTACTTC.

The genes are TRBV18 and TRBJ1-2, with no clear D. Germline CDR1 reads KGHSH; CDR2 reads LQKENI. The CDR3 loop spans 13 amino acids. Trimming left V 8 bases short and J 4 bases short, with 14 bases between. The chain's CDR3 is CASTSVPLYGYTF. The DNA of the CDR3 is TGTGCCAGCACCTCGGTACCCCTCTATGGCTACACCTTC.

The V gene is TRBV6-6, the J gene TRBJ1-6, with 9 bases lining up with TRBD1. V gave up 6 bases and J gave up 6 bases; unmatched junction bases: 9. Germline-derived CDR1 and CDR2 are MNHNY and SVGAGI (reference sequence). The CDR3 contains 16 residues. The CDR3 DNA follows: TGTGCCAGCAGCCGTGGACAGGGGAGGGGTAATTCACCCCTCCACTTT. Its protein product is CASSRGQGRGNSPLHF.

The rearrangement uses TRBV9 and TRBJ2-5; a weak D match, TRBD2 (6 bases). Germline V lookup: CDR1 SGDLS, CDR2 YYNGEE. V dropped 0 bases and J dropped 4 bases, with 10 bases sitting between them. The CDR3 runs to 14 residues. The CDR3, as DNA: TGTGCCAGCAGCGTAGCTACCGGGGGAGAGACCCAGTACTTC. Translated: CASSVATGGETQYF.

This clone was seen only once. The rearrangement joins TRBV5-1 to TRBJ1-5, with a possible D match to TRBD1 (6 bases). The germline V and J ends were trimmed by 0 bases and 5 bases, with 12 bases remaining between them. This CDR3 is built from 15 residues. Germline V gene data show CDR1 as SGHRS and CDR2 as YFSETQ. Written as DNA, the CDR3 is TGCGCCAGCAGCTTGGAAGGGGACACAGATCAGCCCCAGCATTTT. The encoded protein is CASSLEGDTDQPQHF.

The V gene is TRBV7-2, the J gene TRBJ1-4; D unclear. V lost 5 bases and J 6 bases, leaving 10 bases between the germline ends. The CDR3 totals 13 residues. Germline-derived CDR1 and CDR2 are SGHTA and FQGNSA. This CDR3 reads CASSPNPDEKLFF. The CDR3 nucleotides read TGTGCCAGCAGCCCCAATCCGGATGAAAAACTGTTTTTT.

This chain links TRBV27 with TRBJ1-1; tentative D call: TRBD1 (6 bases). Trimming left V 2 bases short and J 10 bases short, with 20 bases between. CDR3 length: 15 residues. The germline V gene encodes CDR1 MNHEY and CDR2 SMNVEV (reference sequence). For the CDR3, the DNA is TGTGCCAGCAGTTTACGGGGGGGCATCGGGAGTCTAGCTTTCTTT. This sequence encodes CASSLRGGIGSLAFF.

V is TRBV6-1 and J is TRBJ2-7, with TRBD1 matching over 7 bases. Trimming at V came to 8 bases and at J to 0 bases, leaving 7 bases not matched to a gene. Germline V CDR1 and CDR2: MNHNS, SASEGT. The CDR3 contains 14 residues. CDR3 nucleotides: TGTGCCAGCTGCTCGAGGGGGCGCTCCTACGAGCAGTACTTC. It encodes CASCSRGRSYEQYF.

J is TRBJ2-5 and V is TRBV11-2, with D possibly TRBD2 on 5 matching bases. The length of the CDR3 is 15 residues. V was pared by 6 bases and J by 5 bases, with 19 bases between. CDR1 is SGHAT and CDR2 is FQNNGV in the germline V gene. DNA of the CDR3: TGTGCCAGCAGTCGATCAAGCGGACTCTGGGAGACCCAGTACTTC. Protein sequence: CASSRSSGLWETQYF.

The chain links TRBV2 to TRBJ1-2; tentative D call: TRBD1 (5 bases). Trimming cost V 3 bases and J 6 bases, with 11 bases left between them. Germline CDR1 reads SNHLY; CDR2 reads FYNNEI. The CDR3 spans 13 residues. CDR3 region: CASSEIGGDGYTF. CDR3 bases: TGTGCCAGCAGTGAGATCGGGGGGGATGGCTACACCTTC.

The chain uses TRBV18 and TRBJ2-3, with D perhaps TRBD1 (6 bases). Germline lookup yields CDR1 KGHSH and CDR2 LQKENI. V shed 3 bases and J shed 0 bases, with 13 bases lying between them. The CDR3 runs to 16 residues. CDR3 DNA sequence: TGTGCCAGCTCACCCCTAAGAACAGGGAGCACAGATACGCAGTATTTT. Protein product: CASSPLRTGSTDTQYF.

As for this clone: This specimen includes other DNA sequences encoding the same CDR3. The chain couples TRBV18 to TRBJ1-4; possible D gene TRBD1, 5 bases. V shed 5 bases and J shed 4 bases, with 14 bases lying between them. Germline V lookup: CDR1 KGHSH, CDR2 LQKENI. CDR3 size: 15 residues. CDR3 loop: CASSGPRELNEKLFF. Written as DNA, the CDR3 is TGTGCCAGCTCAGGTCCCAGGGAACTTAATGAAAAACTGTTTTTT.

This chain uses TRBV9 with TRBJ2-3; the D is unclear. The germline gives CDR1 SGDLS, CDR2 YYNGEE. The ends were cut back, 0 bases at V and 1 base at J, with 6 bases in the middle. The CDR3 length is 14 residues. The CDR3: CASSVDLGTDTQYF. The CDR3 nucleotides are TGTGCCAGCAGCGTAGACCTAGGCACAGATACGCAGTATTTT.

The gene calls are TRBV18 and TRBJ1-5, with 7 bases matching TRBD1. This CDR3 has 15 residues. From germline, CDR1 is KGHSH and CDR2 LQKENI. V shed 3 bases and J 6 bases; nucleotides not matched to a gene: 8. The CDR3 DNA sequence: TGTGCCAGCTCACCGGCTACAGGGGAGGCTCAGCCCCAGCATTTT. This gives the protein CASSPATGEAQPQHF.

This CDR3 is CASSLSAGQLNYGYTF. For the CDR3, the DNA is TGTGCCAGCAGCTTATCGGCAGGACAATTAAACTATGGCTACACCTTC. The chain combines TRBV11-2 with TRBJ1-2, with D possibly matching TRBD1 (5 bases). CDR3 length equals 16 residues. V was trimmed by 2 bases and J by 2 bases, leaving 15 bases between them. CDR1 and CDR2 from the germline V gene are SGHAT and FQNNGV.

This chain links TRBV12-2 with TRBJ1-6; the DNA was not compared with TRBD1, the D call given in the table. TRBV12-2 is assigned pseudogene status. The length of the CDR3 is 20 residues. The CDR3 DNA reads as TGTGCAAGTCGCTTAGCCAGAGCCCCGGGACAGGGGGCTGTCGATTCACCCCTCCACTTT. Protein sequence: CASRLARAPGQGAVDSPLHF.

This rearrangement joins TRBV29-1 to TRBJ1-4, with D tentatively TRBD1 (5 bases). CDR1 is SQVTM, CDR2 ANQGSEA, per germline. V lost 2 bases to trimming and J lost 7 bases, with 8 bases between them. This CDR3 is built from 12 residues. CDR3 coding DNA: TGCAGCGTTGAAAGGGGCGGTGAAAAACTGTTTTTT. This gives the protein CSVERGGEKLFF.

J is TRBJ1-2 and V is TRBV5-4; no reliable D call. The CDR3 runs to 12 residues. The V end was cut by 4 bases, the J end by 4 bases, with 8 bases between. Germline assignment: CDR1 SGHNT and CDR2 YYREEE (reference sequence). Here the CDR3 reads CASSRDLYGYTF. CDR3 nucleotide sequence: TGTGCCAGCAGCCGCGATCTCTATGGCTACACCTTC.

V usage is TRBV5-6 and J usage is TRBJ1-6; tentatively, D is TRBD1 (6 bases). The V end lost 0 bases, the J end lost 7 bases, and 8 bases lay between the germline ends. CDR3 size: 14 residues. The germline gives CDR1 SGHDT, CDR2 YYEEEE. CDR3 residues: CASSLVRGNSPLHF. The DNA of the CDR3 is TGTGCCAGCAGCTTGGTCAGGGGAAATTCACCCCTCCACTTT. Drawing the rest from reference TRBV5-6 and TRBJ1-6, the complete variable domain is DAGVTQSPTHLIKTRGQQVTLRCSPKSGHDTVSWYQQALGQGPQFIFQYYEEEERQRGNFPDRFSGHQFPNYSSELNVNALLLGDSALYLCASSLVRGNSPLHFGNGTRLTVT.

The chain has TRBV6-1 and TRBJ2-3, with 12 bases identical to TRBD2. CDR1 MNHNS and CDR2 SASEGT come from the germline V gene. Losses at the gene ends were 4 bases for V and 3 bases for J; bases not matched to a gene: 5. The CDR3 runs to 16 residues. In DNA, the CDR3 is TGTGCCAGCAGTGGAGGACTAGCGGGACCGACAGATACGCAGTATTTT. Its translation is CASSGGLAGPTDTQYF.

V usage is TRBV9 and J usage is TRBJ1-3; D unclear. V gave up 0 bases and J gave up 4 bases, with 11 bases separating them. Germline-derived CDR1 and CDR2 are SGDLS and YYNGEE. This CDR3 has 15 amino acids. This CDR3 is CASSVGVAAGNTIYF. For the CDR3, the DNA is TGTGCCAGCAGCGTAGGGGTGGCGGCGGGAAACACCATATATTTT.

This clone was counted once. The chain carries TRBV5-1 and TRBJ1-1; D gene uncertain. This CDR3 spans 14 amino acids. Trimming removed 4 bases at V and 7 bases at J, with 17 bases between. Per germline, CDR1 SGHRS and CDR2 YFSETQ. The CDR3 nucleotides read TGCGCCAGCAGCCAAACGTCCCTGGGAGGTGAAGCTTTCTTT. It is translated as CASSQTSLGGEAFF.

Concerning this clone: The sample holds other DNA sequences that translate to the same CDR3. The chain links TRBV5-5 to TRBJ1-6; D is possibly TRBD1 (6 bases). The CDR3 loop spans 16 amino acids. Trimming took off 0 bases at V and 4 bases at J, with 11 bases between the two ends. Germline V CDR1 and CDR2: SGHKS, YYEKEE (reference sequence). The CDR3, as DNA: TGTGCCAGCAGCTTGGAAGGGACATCATATAATTCACCCCTCCACTTT. Translating it yields CASSLEGTSYNSPLHF.

The chain employs TRBV5-4 and TRBJ2-5, with 7 nucleotides matching TRBD1. Germline trimming cut 4 bases from V and 4 bases from J; bases unmatched to any gene: 7. The germline V gene encodes CDR1 SGHNT and CDR2 YYREEE (reference sequence). The CDR3 consists of 14 residues. The CDR3 loop reads CASSGDRDRETQYF. In nucleotides, the CDR3 is TGTGCCAGCAGCGGCGACAGGGATAGAGAGACCCAGTACTTC.

The V gene is TRBV7-9, the J gene TRBJ1-6; TRBD1 matches 7 bases. Germline CDR1 reads SEHNR; CDR2 reads FQNEAQ (reference sequence). The CDR3 contains 13 residues. V lost 10 bases, J lost 4 bases, and 4 bases stayed unmatched. The CDR3 region has the DNA TGTGCCACCCAGACAGGGTATAATTCACCCCTCCACTTT. It translates to CATQTGYNSPLHF.

The chain uses TRBV27 and TRBJ2-7, with D perhaps TRBD2 (6 bases). Germline lookup yields CDR1 MNHEY and CDR2 SMNVEV (reference sequence). The CDR3 loop spans 15 amino acids. V shed 3 bases and J shed 1 base, with 13 bases lying between them. CDR3 sequence (DNA): TGTGCCAGCAGTTTGCAGGCCGGGAGATCCTACGAGCAGTACTTC. Amino acid sequence: CASSLQAGRSYEQYF.

The chain is built from TRBV28 and TRBJ1-1; D possibly corresponds to TRBD1 (6 bases). Trimming took 5 bases from V and 5 from J, leaving 18 bases between them. CDR3 size: 15 residues. Germline V gene sequence: CDR1 MDHEN, CDR2 SYDVKM. The CDR3 bases are TGTGCCAGCAGTCCAGAGACAGGTGTGAGGACTGAAGCTTTCTTT. Its protein is CASSPETGVRTEAFF.

V usage is TRBV19 and J usage is TRBJ2-7; the D gene is possibly TRBD2 (5 bases). Germline-derived CDR1 and CDR2 are LNHDA and SQIVND (reference sequence). This CDR3 has 13 residues. V was cut by 4 bases and J by 6 bases, with 13 bases left in between. For the CDR3, the DNA is TGTGCCAGTAGTACTCCCGGGAACCGCGAGCAGTACTTC. Its protein is CASSTPGNREQYF.

The V call is TRBV19, the J call TRBJ2-3; 7 bases are a match to TRBD1. V lost 5 bases to trimming and J lost 2 bases; unmatched junction nucleotides: 7. Looked up from germline, CDR1 is LNHDA and CDR2 is SQIVND (reference sequence). CDR3 length: 15 residues. This chain's CDR3 is CASSWGQFDTDTQYF. As DNA, the CDR3 is TGTGCCAGTAGTTGGGGACAGTTCGACACAGATACGCAGTATTTT.